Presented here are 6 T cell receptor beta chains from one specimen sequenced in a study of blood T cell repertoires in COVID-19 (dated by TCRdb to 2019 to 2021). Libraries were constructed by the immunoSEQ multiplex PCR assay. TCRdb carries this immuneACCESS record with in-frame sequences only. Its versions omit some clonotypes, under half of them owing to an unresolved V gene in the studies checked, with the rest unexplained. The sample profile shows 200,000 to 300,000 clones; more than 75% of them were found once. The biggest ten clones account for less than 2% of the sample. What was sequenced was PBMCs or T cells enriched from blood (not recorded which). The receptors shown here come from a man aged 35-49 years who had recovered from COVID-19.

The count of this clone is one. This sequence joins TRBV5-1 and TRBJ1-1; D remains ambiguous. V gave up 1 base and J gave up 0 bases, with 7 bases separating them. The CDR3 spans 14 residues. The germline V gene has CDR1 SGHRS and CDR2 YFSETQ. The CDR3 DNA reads TGCGCCAGCAGCTTGTCGTCCCTGAACACTGAAGCTTTCTTT. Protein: CASSLSSLNTEAFF.

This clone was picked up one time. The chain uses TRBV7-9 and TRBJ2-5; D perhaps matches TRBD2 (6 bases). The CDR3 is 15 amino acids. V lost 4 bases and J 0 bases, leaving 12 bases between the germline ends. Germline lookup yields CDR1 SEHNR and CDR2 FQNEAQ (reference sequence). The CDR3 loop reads CASSSGRRDQETQYF. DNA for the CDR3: TGTGCCAGCAGCTCGGGGAGGAGGGACCAAGAGACCCAGTACTTC. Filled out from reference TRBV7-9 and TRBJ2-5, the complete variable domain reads DTGVSQNPRHKITKRGQNVTFRCDPISEHNRLYWYRQTLGQGPEFLTYFQNEAQLEKSRLLSDRFSAERPKGSFSTLEIQRTEQGDSAMYLCASSSGRRDQETQYFGPGTRLLVL.

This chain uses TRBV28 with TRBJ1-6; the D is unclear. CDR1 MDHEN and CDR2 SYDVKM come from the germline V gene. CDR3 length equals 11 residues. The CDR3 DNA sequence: TGTGGGGCAGGCTATAATTCACCCCTCCACTTT. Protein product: CGAGYNSPLHF.

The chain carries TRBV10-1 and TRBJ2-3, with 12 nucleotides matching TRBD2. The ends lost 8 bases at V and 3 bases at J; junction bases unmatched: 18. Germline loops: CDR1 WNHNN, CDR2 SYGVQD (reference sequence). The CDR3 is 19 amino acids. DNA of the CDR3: TGCGCCAGCTCCACGTTGGCTAGCGGGGGGGCCGGGGCAACAGATACGCAGTATTTT. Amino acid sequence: CASSTLASGGAGATDTQYF.

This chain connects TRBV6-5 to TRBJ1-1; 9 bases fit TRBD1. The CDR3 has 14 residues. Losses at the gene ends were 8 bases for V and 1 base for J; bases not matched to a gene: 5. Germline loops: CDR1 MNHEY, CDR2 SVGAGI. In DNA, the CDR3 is TGTGCCAGCCGGGACAGGGCCTCGAACACTGAAGCTTTCTTT. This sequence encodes CASRDRASNTEAFF.

CDR3 nucleotides: TGTGCCAGCAGCCGTAATGAGGGACTAGCGGGGGGAAGACTCTATGAGACCCAGTACTTC. Protein sequence: CASSRNEGLAGGRLYETQYF. V usage is TRBV3-1 (or the pseudogene TRBV3-2) and J usage is TRBJ2-5; TRBD2 aligns across 15 bases. V lost 4 bases, J lost 5 bases, and 17 bases stayed unmatched. This CDR3 is built from 20 residues. Germline loops: CDR1 LGHDT, CDR2 YNNKEL (reference sequence).